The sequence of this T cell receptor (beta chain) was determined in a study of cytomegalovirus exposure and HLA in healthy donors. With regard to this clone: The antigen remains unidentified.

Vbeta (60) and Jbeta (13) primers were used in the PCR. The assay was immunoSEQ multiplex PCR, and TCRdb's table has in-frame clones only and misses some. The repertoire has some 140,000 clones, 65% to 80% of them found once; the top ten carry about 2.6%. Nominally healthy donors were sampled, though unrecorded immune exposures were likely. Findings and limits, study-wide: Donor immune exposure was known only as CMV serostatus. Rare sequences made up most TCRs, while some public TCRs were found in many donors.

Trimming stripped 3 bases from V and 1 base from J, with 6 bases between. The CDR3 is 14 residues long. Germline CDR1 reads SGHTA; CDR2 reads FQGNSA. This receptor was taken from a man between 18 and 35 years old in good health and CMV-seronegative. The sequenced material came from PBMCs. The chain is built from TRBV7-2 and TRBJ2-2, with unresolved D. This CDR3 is CASSFNGNTGELFF. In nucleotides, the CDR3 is TGTGCCAGCAGCTTCAACGGGAACACCGGGGAGCTGTTTTTT.